The rows below give T cell receptor beta chains drawn from one sample of a study of shared clonotypes between healthy human individuals. This table comes from immunoSEQ multiplex PCR, and its TCRdb copy is limited to in-frame clones, with some not included. The sample holds hundreds of thousands of clones, 92% seen once. Source material: naive CD8+ T cells sorted from blood. The receptors shown here come from a man younger than 45 in good health. The conserved cysteine and the conserved F or W are not part of the CDR3 here. The D gene is left open where the match is weak.

TRBV7-9	TRBJ2-1	NA	ASSDGVRSYNEQF
TRBV14	TRBJ2-1	NA	ASSPIRELGHHEQF
TRBV9	TRBJ1-1	NA	ASSVARNLNTEAF
TRBV21-1	TRBJ2-1	NA	ATGIFISGRASNEQF
TRBV5-6	TRBJ2-2	TRBD1	ASSIGTEDGELF
TRBV28	TRBJ1-2	NA	ASSLGLGYLGNYGYT
TRBV10-2	TRBJ2-3	NA	ASGMSGFLDTQY
TRBV19	TRBJ1-5	NA	ASSPWTLGGNQPQH
TRBV13	TRBJ2-4	NA	ASSPILGQLAKNIQY
TRBV19	TRBJ2-7	TRBD1	ASKQGAAYYEQY
TRBV9	TRBJ2-1	TRBD2	ASSAEFSGRVNTEQF
TRBV10-1	TRBJ2-3	TRBD1	ASSATGVADTQY
TRBV25-1	TRBJ2-1	NA	ASQPYMGAHNEQF
TRBV2	TRBJ2-1	NA	ASNGAIYNEQF
TRBV29-1	TRBJ2-7	NA	SVSPSGLEQY
TRBV7-8	TRBJ2-1	NA	ASDPLGGLSSYNEQF
TRBV27	TRBJ1-5	NA	ASSSRQTRARAQPQH
TRBV9	TRBJ2-7	NA	ASSGGRDVDEQY
TRBV18	TRBJ1-4	TRBD1	ASSLSDRAGEKLF
TRBV7-3	TRBJ2-3	NA	ASSLTGMSTDTQY
TRBV29-1	TRBJ2-2	TRBD2	SVDLADNTGELF
TRBV28	TRBJ2-7	TRBD2	ASESGTNNPTQEQY
TRBV7-8	TRBJ2-1	NA	ASSLEDSGTYNEQF
TRBV9	TRBJ2-5	NA	ASSLEVGRVGETQY
TRBV7-8	TRBJ1-1	NA	ASSLLRGEAF
TRBV27	TRBJ1-3	TRBD1	ASSLTGDGNTIY
TRBV30	TRBJ2-7	TRBD2	AWAGTSGISAYEQY
TRBV2	TRBJ1-5	TRBD1	ASSEAKTGGASNQPQH
TRBV12-2	TRBJ2-3	NA	ASRFLWADWTDTQY
TRBV7-9	TRBJ2-7	TRBD2	ASSPTPPSGNTPYEQY
TRBV10-3	TRBJ2-7	NA	ASRSEVMGSYEQY
TRBV4-3	TRBJ2-1	TRBD2	ASSQDGLAGGDEQF
TRBV13	TRBJ1-2	NA	ASSYRLRTSGGLYGYT
TRBV19	TRBJ2-7	TRBD1	ASSRTGPTYEQY
TRBV19	TRBJ2-1	NA	ASSIASIANEQF
TRBV27	TRBJ2-7	NA	ASSLGPEGYEQY
TRBV5-6	TRBJ2-7	TRBD1	ASNPPADRTYEQY
TRBV29-1	TRBJ1-2	TRBD1	SVEDRQGGIYGYT
TRBV2	TRBJ2-3	NA	ASSEVRLGDTQY
TRBV5-8	TRBJ2-5	NA	ASSSMGRLRGETQY
TRBV13	TRBJ2-3	NA	ASSLIHGRSTDTQY
TRBV5-1	TRBJ2-7	TRBD2	ASSTGLAGVTTYEQY
TRBV28	TRBJ2-5	TRBD2	ASTPWGGREETQY
TRBV28	TRBJ2-7	NA	ASSLDRGTYEQY
TRBV27	TRBJ2-1	TRBD2	ASRTGTSGRSYNEQF
TRBV11-2	TRBJ2-7	TRBD2	ASAPLKGSGRVDEQY
TRBV10-3	TRBJ1-2	TRBD1	ATSRTGGPMGYT
TRBV28	TRBJ2-3	NA	ASRDTGSTSTDTQY
TRBV5-1	TRBJ2-3	TRBD2	ASTYLGQLAGSGTDTQY
TRBV7-2	TRBJ2-3	TRBD2	ASILGGRARDTQY
TRBV19	TRBJ2-1	NA	ASSIRLPPASDEQF
TRBV6-5	TRBJ2-7	NA	ASSPYGGPYEQY
TRBV27	TRBJ1-1	NA	ASSLSARTEAF
TRBV9	TRBJ1-1	NA	ASSALRQRNTEAF
TRBV28	TRBJ1-2	TRBD1	ASSTRTGSYGYT